This T cell receptor (beta chain) was observed in a study of blood T cell repertoires in COVID-19. The wider study: Donors in the United States, Italy and Spain gave samples during acute or convalescent COVID-19. Sources were T cells, B-cell-depleted T cells, or PBMCs; the material itself was cDNA or gDNA.

V lost 8 bases and J lost 4; bases outside the gene matches: 8. The CDR3 consists of 15 residues. Germline CDR1 and CDR2: LNHDA and SQIVND (reference sequence). Sequencing was performed with immunoSEQ multiplex PCR; in TCRdb, only in-frame clones are kept and a portion is missing. This sample yields under 40,000 clones, of which about nine tenths are seen a single time; around 15% belongs to the top ten. The receptor comes from a man between 60 and 75 years old with active COVID-19. The sequencing input was peripheral blood. The V gene is TRBV19, the J gene TRBJ2-1; 10 bases are a match to TRBD1. CDR3 coding DNA: TGTGCCAGTCAGACAGGGGGCACCATGTACAATGAGCAGTTCTTC. Protein: CASQTGGTMYNEQFF.